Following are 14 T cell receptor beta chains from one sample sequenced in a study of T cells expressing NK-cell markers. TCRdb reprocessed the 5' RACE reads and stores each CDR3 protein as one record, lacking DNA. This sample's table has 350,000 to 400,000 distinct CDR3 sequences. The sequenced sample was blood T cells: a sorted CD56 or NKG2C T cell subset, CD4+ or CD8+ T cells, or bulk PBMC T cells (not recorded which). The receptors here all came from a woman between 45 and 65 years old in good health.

CDR3 protein: CAISVGDGYGYTF. The chain recombines TRBV10-3 with TRBJ1-2; TCRdb proposes TRBD1, but this gene call is untestable without DNA. The V gene's germline CDR1 is ENHRY and CDR2 SYGVKD. The CDR3 is 13 amino acids.

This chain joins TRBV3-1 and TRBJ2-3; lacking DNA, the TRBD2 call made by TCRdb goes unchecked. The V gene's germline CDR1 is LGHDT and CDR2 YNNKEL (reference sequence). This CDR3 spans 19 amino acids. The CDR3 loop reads CASSRKVLAGGGDTDTQYF.

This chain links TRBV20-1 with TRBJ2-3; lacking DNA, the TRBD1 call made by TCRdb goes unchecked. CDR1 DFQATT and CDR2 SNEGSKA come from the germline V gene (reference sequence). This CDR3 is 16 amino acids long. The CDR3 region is CSARAPGSVITDTQYF.

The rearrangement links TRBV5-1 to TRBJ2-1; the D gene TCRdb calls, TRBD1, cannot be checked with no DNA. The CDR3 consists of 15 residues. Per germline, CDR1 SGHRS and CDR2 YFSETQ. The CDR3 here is CASSKGTGDYNEQFF.

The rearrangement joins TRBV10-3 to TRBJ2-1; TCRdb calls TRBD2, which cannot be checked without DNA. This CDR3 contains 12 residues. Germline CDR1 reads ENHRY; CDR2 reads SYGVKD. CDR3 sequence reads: CAANSDYNEQFF.

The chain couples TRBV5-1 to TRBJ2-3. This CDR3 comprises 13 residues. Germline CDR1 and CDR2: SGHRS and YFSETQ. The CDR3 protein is CASSLELPDTQYF.

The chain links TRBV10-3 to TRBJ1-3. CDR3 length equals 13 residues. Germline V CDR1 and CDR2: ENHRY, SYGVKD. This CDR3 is CASADRAGNTIYF.

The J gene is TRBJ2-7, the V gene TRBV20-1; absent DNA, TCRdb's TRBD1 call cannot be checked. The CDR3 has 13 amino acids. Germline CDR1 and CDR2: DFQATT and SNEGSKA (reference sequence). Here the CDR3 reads CSASSRQIHEQYF.

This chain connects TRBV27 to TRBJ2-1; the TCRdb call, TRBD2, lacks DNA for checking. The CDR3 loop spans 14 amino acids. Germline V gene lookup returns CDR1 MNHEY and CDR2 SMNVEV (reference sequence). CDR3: CASSSTTNHNEQFF.

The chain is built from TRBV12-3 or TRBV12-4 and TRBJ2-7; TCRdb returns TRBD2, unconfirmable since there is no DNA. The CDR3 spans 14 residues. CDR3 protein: CASSPPGPLDEQYF.

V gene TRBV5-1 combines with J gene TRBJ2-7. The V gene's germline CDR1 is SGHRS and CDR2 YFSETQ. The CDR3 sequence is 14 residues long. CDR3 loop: CASSLGSDGDEQYF.

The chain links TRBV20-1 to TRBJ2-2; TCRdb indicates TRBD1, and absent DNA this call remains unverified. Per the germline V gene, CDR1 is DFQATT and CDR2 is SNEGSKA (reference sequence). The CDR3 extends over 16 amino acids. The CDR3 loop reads CSARDARQGVPGELFF.

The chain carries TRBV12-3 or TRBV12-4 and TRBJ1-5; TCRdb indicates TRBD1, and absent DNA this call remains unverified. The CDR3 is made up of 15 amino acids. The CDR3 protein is CASSLQDIPNQPQHF.

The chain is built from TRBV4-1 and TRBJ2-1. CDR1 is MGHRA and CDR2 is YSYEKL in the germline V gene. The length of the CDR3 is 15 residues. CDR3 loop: CASSQDPSSSNEQFF.